The 9 T cell receptor beta chains in this list originate from one sample, sequenced in a study of OX40 agonist ivuxolimab in advanced cancers. TCRdb's table, derived via immunoSEQ multiplex PCR, lists solely in-frame clones and lacks some. The table shows about 50,000 clones, with roughly 83% occurring only once. The sample was CD4+ or CD8+ T cells sorted from blood, taken in a trial of the OX40 agonist ivuxolimab. These receptors were collected from an adult with an advanced solid tumor such as melanoma, head and neck, liver or kidney cancer.

This clone appeared a single time. The V call is TRBV10-3, the J call TRBJ2-2, with 7 bases identical to TRBD1. This CDR3 region has 14 residues. The germline gives CDR1 ENHRY, CDR2 SYGVKD. Trimming removed 10 bases from V and 2 bases from J; junction bases left unmatched: 7. In DNA form, the CDR3 reads TGTGCCACCGAGGGGGCGGCCAACACCGGGGAGCTGTTTTTT. It is translated as CATEGAANTGELFF.

The rearrangement uses TRBV19 and TRBJ1-5; D is unresolved. The V gene lost 3 bases and the J gene lost 6 bases, with 12 bases spanning the gap. The CDR3 loop spans 14 amino acids. The germline V gene has CDR1 LNHDA and CDR2 SQIVND (reference sequence). The CDR3 region is CASSIVSLGQPQHF. The CDR3 DNA reads TGTGCCAGTAGTATTGTCAGCCTGGGTCAGCCCCAGCATTTT.

To note about this clone: One junction end does not reproduce the germline sequence, and a read error may be involved. Other nucleotide sequences in the sample specify the same CDR3. CDR3 in amino acids: CASSLSTVDVEQFF. DNA for the CDR3: TGTGCTAGCAGCTTATCAACCGTAGACGTTGAGCAGTTCTTC. The V and J genes are TRBV7-7 and TRBJ2-1, with D uncertain. The CDR3 loop spans 14 amino acids. Germline assignment: CDR1 SSHAT and CDR2 FNYEAQ (reference sequence).

The CDR3 region is CASSRGTTAGSYYEQYF. CDR3 DNA: TGTGCCAGCAGCCGAGGAACAACGGCAGGTTCCTACTACGAGCAGTACTTC. The J gene is TRBJ2-7, the V gene TRBV14; D gene uncertain. V was trimmed by 4 bases and J by 3 bases, leaving 22 bases between them. The CDR3 is 17 amino acids. In germline, CDR1 is SGHDN, CDR2 FVKESK.

The chain joins TRBV9 to TRBJ2-2, with no clear D. The CDR3 extends over 14 amino acids. Germline-derived CDR1 and CDR2 are SGDLS and YYNGEE. Between the trimmed V and J ends, which lost 0 bases and 6 bases, there was a span of 9 bases. This CDR3 reads CASSVVSESGELFF. CDR3 bases: TGTGCCAGCAGCGTAGTAAGTGAGTCCGGGGAGCTGTTTTTT.

The CDR3 DNA is TGTGCCAGCTCTAGACAGGCCGGTGAAAAACTGTTTTTT. Its protein product is CASSRQAGEKLFF. The chain couples TRBV7-3 to TRBJ1-4; D perhaps matches TRBD1 (6 bases). The V end was cut by 8 bases, the J end by 7 bases, with 14 bases between. This CDR3 spans 13 amino acids. Germline V gene lookup returns CDR1 SGHTA and CDR2 FQGTGA.

The chain combines TRBV5-1 with TRBJ2-3, with D possibly TRBD1 on 6 matching bases. The CDR3 totals 14 residues. The germline CDR1 and CDR2 sequences are SGHRS and YFSETQ. V gave up 7 bases and J gave up 0 bases, with 12 bases separating them. CDR3 nucleotide sequence: TGCGCCAGCCTCAGACAGGCTAGCACAGATACGCAGTATTTT. Its protein product is CASLRQASTDTQYF.

The chain combines TRBV7-3 with TRBJ1-1; perhaps TRBD1 as D (6 bases). There are 13 residues in the CDR3. Germline V gives CDR1 SGHTA, CDR2 FQGTGA. The V end was cut by 9 bases, the J end by 3 bases, with 14 bases between. The CDR3 nucleotides are TGTGCCAGTCCGGGACAACAGTACACTGAAGCTTTCTTT. Amino acids: CASPGQQYTEAFF.

The chain links TRBV12-5 to TRBJ1-3; D uncertain. This CDR3 spans 17 amino acids. V lost 2 bases and J 5 bases, leaving 19 bases between the germline ends. Germline V gene sequence: CDR1 LGHNT, CDR2 FRNRAP. This CDR3 is CASGLPPGLRLRNTIYF. The CDR3 DNA follows: TGTGCTAGTGGTTTGCCCCCGGGCCTCAGACTGCGAAACACCATATATTTT.